The next 27 T cell receptor beta chains were all read from a single sample in a study of CD8 T cell repertoires and HIV-1 epitope variants. Assay used: immunoSEQ multiplex PCR; TCRdb lists only in-frame clones, some missing. The table includes roughly 5,000 clones, 50% to 70% detected once. No antigen has been identified for these receptors. The sample consisted of cultured CD8+ T cells derived from PBMCs. The receptor source for this set is a male donor with HIV.

This clone appeared a few times. The chain recombines TRBV7-9 with TRBJ2-1; D might be TRBD2 (5 bases). The V end was cut by 5 bases, the J end by 8 bases, with 13 bases between. Germline V gene sequence: CDR1 SEHNR, CDR2 FQNEAQ (reference sequence). This CDR3 has 13 amino acids. DNA for the CDR3: TGTGCCAGCAGCCCTGGATCAGCGGATGAGCAGTTCTTC. Its translation: CASSPGSADEQFF.

The J gene is TRBJ1-5, the V gene TRBV7-2, with D unresolved. V was clipped by 1 base and J by 0 bases, with 7 bases between them. CDR3 length: 15 residues. The germline V gene has CDR1 SGHTA and CDR2 FQGNSA. Here the CDR3 reads CASSLERASNQPQHF. The CDR3 nucleotides read TGTGCCAGCAGCTTAGAGAGGGCTAGCAATCAGCCCCAGCATTTT.

This chain links TRBV13 with TRBJ2-3; TRBD2 aligns across 14 bases. Germline CDR1 PRHDT, CDR2 FYEKMQ (reference sequence). The CDR3 totals 15 residues. Trimming at V came to 4 bases and at J to 6 bases, leaving 3 bases not matched to a gene. CDR3 amino acids: CASSSRTSGRDTQYF. In DNA, the CDR3 is TGTGCCAGCAGCTCCCGGACTAGCGGGAGGGATACGCAGTATTTT.

The chain employs TRBV27 and TRBJ2-3; D is unresolved. Germline CDR1 MNHEY, CDR2 SMNVEV (reference sequence). Trimming took off 3 bases at V and 8 bases at J, with 15 bases between the two ends. This CDR3 spans 14 amino acids. The CDR3, as DNA: TGTGCCAGCAGTTTGGGCATTACCTCTGGTACGCAGTATTTT. Translation: CASSLGITSGTQYF.

This clone rates as medium-sized. This chain links TRBV28 with TRBJ1-2; D remains ambiguous. Per the germline V gene, CDR1 is MDHEN and CDR2 is SYDVKM. Deletions cut 5 bases from V and 8 bases from J, with 12 bases between. The CDR3 extends over 12 amino acids. The CDR3 DNA sequence: TGTGCCAGCAGTCTGGATCGCTGGGGCTACACCTTC. Protein product: CASSLDRWGYTF.

This CDR3 reads CASSRVSVSSYEQYF. The CDR3, as DNA: TGTGCCAGCAGCAGGGTCTCCGTAAGCTCCTACGAGCAGTACTTC. The chain employs TRBV6-5 and TRBJ2-7, with D possibly TRBD1 on 5 matching bases. Between the trimmed V and J ends, which lost 6 bases and 0 bases, there was a span of 15 bases. The CDR3 runs 15 residues. Looked up from germline, CDR1 is MNHEY and CDR2 is SVGAGI.

The chain employs TRBV4-3 and TRBJ1-4; D is perhaps TRBD1 (5 bases). The CDR3 has 15 amino acids. The V gene lost 5 bases and the J gene lost 6 bases, with 16 bases spanning the gap. Per the germline V gene, CDR1 is LGHNA and CDR2 is YSLEER. CDR3 sequence: CASSWGGGADEKLFF. The CDR3 coding sequence is TGCGCCAGCAGCTGGGGGGGAGGGGCTGATGAAAAACTGTTTTTT.

The V gene is TRBV28, the J gene TRBJ2-1; 7 nucleotides agree with TRBD1. CDR3 length equals 14 residues. V lost 5 bases and J lost 4; bases outside the gene matches: 5. Germline loops: CDR1 MDHEN, CDR2 SYDVKM. The CDR3 protein is CASSAGQAYNEQFF. The DNA of the CDR3 is TGTGCCAGCAGTGCCGGACAGGCTTACAATGAGCAGTTCTTC.

The rearrangement links TRBV11-2 to TRBJ1-2; TRBD1 might be the D (5 bases). The ends were cut back, 5 bases at V and 5 bases at J, with 15 bases in the middle. CDR3 length equals 14 residues. The germline CDR1 and CDR2 sequences are SGHAT and FQNNGV. The CDR3 reads CASSPRGIAYGYTF. CDR3 DNA: TGTGCCAGCAGCCCAAGGGGCATTGCGTATGGCTACACCTTC.

CDR3 protein: CASSLGQGEAFF. The CDR3 DNA reads TGTGCCAGCAGTTTAGGACAGGGTGAAGCTTTCTTT. V usage is TRBV27 and J usage is TRBJ1-1; 8 bases match TRBD1. The CDR3 is 12 amino acids. CDR1 and CDR2 (germline): MNHEY, SMNVEV (reference sequence). V was pared by 2 bases and J by 7 bases, with 0 bases of the junction left unmatched.

This chain links TRBV18 with TRBJ2-1; 13 positions match TRBD2. After removal of 6 bases from V and 7 bases from J, the junction contained 3 bases not matched to a gene. CDR1 is KGHSH and CDR2 is LQKENI in the germline V gene. CDR3 length equals 14 residues. This chain's CDR3 is CASSPGLAGNEQFF. CDR3 nucleotide sequence: TGTGCCAGCTCGCCGGGACTAGCGGGGAATGAGCAGTTCTTC. Variable domain in full (rest from reference TRBV18 and TRBJ2-1): NAGVMQNPRHLVRRRGQEARLRCSPMKGHSHVYWYRQLPEEGLKFMVYLQKENIIDESGMPKERFSAEFPKEGPSILRIQQVVRGDSAAYFCASSPGLAGNEQFFGPGTRLTVL.

This clone showed up just a few times. This chain uses TRBV5-6 with TRBJ2-1; no definite D call. This CDR3 has 12 residues. CDR1 is SGHDT, CDR2 YYEEEE, per germline. Between the trimmed V and J ends, which lost 3 bases and 7 bases, there was a span of 8 bases. In DNA form, the CDR3 reads TGTGCCAGCAGCTCCAGACCGAATGAGCAGTTCTTC. The encoded protein is CASSSRPNEQFF. Filled out from reference TRBV5-6 and TRBJ2-1, the complete variable domain reads DAGVTQSPTHLIKTRGQQVTLRCSPKSGHDTVSWYQQALGQGPQFIFQYYEEEERQRGNFPDRFSGHQFPNYSSELNVNALLLGDSALYLCASSSRPNEQFFGPGTRLTVL.

The chain employs TRBV7-9 and TRBJ1-1; TRBD1 matches 8 bases. Losses at the gene ends were 5 bases for V and 4 bases for J; bases not matched to a gene: 12. CDR3 length: 16 amino acids. Looked up from germline, CDR1 is SEHNR and CDR2 is FQNEAQ (reference sequence). The CDR3 region is CASSPPDRVRSTEAFF. As DNA, the CDR3 is TGTGCCAGCAGCCCCCCGGACAGGGTAAGGTCCACTGAAGCTTTCTTT. Together with reference TRBV7-9 and TRBJ1-1, the CDR3 gives the full variable domain: DTGVSQNPRHKITKRGQNVTFRCDPISEHNRLYWYRQTLGQGPEFLTYFQNEAQLEKSRLLSDRFSAERPKGSFSTLEIQRTEQGDSAMYLCASSPPDRVRSTEAFFGQGTRLTVV.

This chain links TRBV5-1 with TRBJ2-7; 11 bases are shared with TRBD1. V was clipped by 4 bases and J by 7 bases; unmatched bases: 10. Germline V gene lookup returns CDR1 SGHRS and CDR2 YFSETQ. This CDR3 spans 15 amino acids. CDR3 amino acids: CASSGQGTGGGEQYF. CDR3 bases: TGCGCCAGCAGCGGTCAGGGGACAGGGGGAGGTGAGCAGTACTTC.

This sequence joins TRBV13 and TRBJ2-7; 8 nucleotides align to TRBD2. This CDR3 region has 14 residues. CDR1 is PRHDT, CDR2 FYEKMQ, per germline (reference sequence). Losses at the gene ends were 6 bases for V and 0 bases for J; bases not matched to a gene: 4. The chain's CDR3 is CASSSSGSSYEQYF. For the CDR3, the DNA is TGTGCCAGCAGTTCTAGCGGGTCCTCCTACGAGCAGTACTTC.

This chain uses TRBV5-5 with TRBJ2-7; D remains unclear. There are 14 residues in the CDR3. The ends were cut back, 1 base at V and 2 bases at J, with 10 bases in the middle. Germline loops: CDR1 SGHKS, CDR2 YYEKEE (reference sequence). CDR3 sequence (DNA): TGTGCCAGCAGCTTGCTCAGGAAGGCCTACGAGCAGTACTTC. Translating gives CASSLLRKAYEQYF.

CDR3 DNA sequence: TGTGCCAGCAGTTCAGATGTCTCGGCCTACGAGCAGTACTTC. Translation gives CASSSDVSAYEQYF. The J gene is TRBJ2-7, the V gene TRBV7-9; D uncertain. In germline, CDR1 is SEHNR, CDR2 FQNEAQ (reference sequence). CDR3 length equals 14 residues. V lost 6 bases to trimming and J lost 2 bases, with 14 bases between them.

The chain couples TRBV11-2 to TRBJ2-2; D remains unclear. The CDR3 consists of 12 residues. V gave up 9 bases and J gave up 6 bases, with 11 bases separating them. Germline V CDR1 and CDR2: SGHAT, FQNNGV. DNA for the CDR3: TGTGCCAGTCCCGGTATTCCCGGGGAGCTGTTTTTT. Its translation is CASPGIPGELFF.

This sequence joins TRBV7-2 and TRBJ2-7; 9 bases agree with TRBD1. J gave up 6 bases and V 5 bases, and 8 bases lay outside the gene matches. The CDR3 sequence is 14 residues long. Germline V lookup: CDR1 SGHTA, CDR2 FQGNSA. CDR3 in DNA: TGTGCCAGCAGCCGAACCGGACAGGGGACCGAGCAGTACTTC. It codes for CASSRTGQGTEQYF. Drawing the rest from reference TRBV7-2 and TRBJ2-7, the complete variable domain is GAGVSQSPSNKVTEKGKDVELRCDPISGHTALYWYRQSLGQGLEFLIYFQGNSAPDKSGLPSDRFSAERTGGSVSTLTIQRTQQEDSAVYLCASSRTGQGTEQYFGPGTRLTVT.

This chain connects TRBV27 to TRBJ2-1; D perhaps matches TRBD1 (6 bases). The germline V and J ends were trimmed by 3 bases and 5 bases, with 11 bases remaining between them. Germline CDR1 MNHEY, CDR2 SMNVEV (reference sequence). The CDR3 sequence is 14 residues long. CDR3 region: CASSFLQGNNEQFF. In DNA form, the CDR3 reads TGTGCCAGCAGTTTCCTACAGGGAAACAATGAGCAGTTCTTC.

This clone was seen a handful of times. The rearrangement links TRBV29-1 to TRBJ2-1, with D uncertain. The CDR3 runs to 13 residues. Germline V gene lookup returns CDR1 SQVTM and CDR2 ANQGSEA. V was cut by 2 bases and J by 6 bases, with 11 bases left in between. The CDR3 region is CSVEPDPGNEQFF. The DNA of the CDR3 is TGCAGCGTTGAACCGGACCCTGGCAATGAGCAGTTCTTC.

As regards this clone: One end of the junction fails to match germline, which may point to a read error. V gene TRBV6-5 combines with J gene TRBJ2-7; 10 bases agree with TRBD1. The CDR3 totals 14 residues. The V gene's germline CDR1 is MNHEY and CDR2 SVGAGI. CDR3: CAISVGGQGGEQYF. CDR3 nucleotides: TGTGCCATCAGTGTGGGAGGACAGGGGGGCGAGCAGTACTTC.

This clone appeared a few times. The genes are TRBV27 and TRBJ1-1; TRBD1 might be the D (5 bases). From germline, CDR1 is MNHEY and CDR2 SMNVEV (reference sequence). V lost 3 bases and J lost 2, with 10 bases in between. This CDR3 region has 14 residues. DNA for the CDR3: TGTGCCAGCAGTTTCGGCAGGGCTAACACTGAAGCTTTCTTT. It encodes CASSFGRANTEAFF.

The chain has TRBV10-1 and TRBJ2-2, with 7 bases identical to TRBD2. The CDR3 is 14 residues long. Germline CDR1 WNHNN, CDR2 SYGVQD (reference sequence). The ends lost 3 bases at V and 6 bases at J; junction bases unmatched: 4. CDR3 DNA: TGCGCCAGCAGTGAAGAAAGCGGGGCCGGGGAGCTGTTTTTT. Translating gives CASSEESGAGELFF.

The chain joins TRBV28 to TRBJ2-5, with 7 bases identical to TRBD1. V trimming: 5 bases; J trimming: 5 bases; junction bases outside the gene matches: 11. There are 15 residues in the CDR3. The germline V gene encodes CDR1 MDHEN and CDR2 SYDVKM. The CDR3 reads CASSPLRDSPETQYF. The CDR3 DNA sequence: TGTGCCAGCAGTCCGCTAAGGGACAGCCCGGAGACCCAGTACTTC.

The rearrangement joins TRBV11-3 to TRBJ2-1; 11 nucleotides agree with TRBD1. This CDR3 spans 14 amino acids. V lost 3 bases to trimming and J lost 7 bases; unmatched junction nucleotides: 2. The germline V gene encodes CDR1 SGHNT and CDR2 YENEEA. CDR3 protein: CASSLDRGRNEQFF. CDR3 DNA: TGTGCCAGCAGCTTGGACAGGGGGCGGAATGAGCAGTTCTTC.

This rearrangement joins TRBV4-1 to TRBJ2-1; D is unresolved. Germline V gene data show CDR1 as MGHRA and CDR2 as YSYEKL. This CDR3 spans 12 amino acids. With 1 base removed from V and 8 bases from J, the gap between germline ends came to 6 bases. The CDR3 is CASSQGMDEQFF. In DNA, the CDR3 is TGCGCCAGCAGCCAAGGGATGGATGAGCAGTTCTTC.